Sequencing of this T cell receptor (beta chain) was carried out in a study of OX40 agonist ivuxolimab in advanced cancers. Study-wide context: The dose-escalation group included hepatocellular carcinoma, melanoma, renal cell carcinoma and head and neck cancer.

Comment on this clone: Its antigen is as yet unknown.

Sequenced by immunoSEQ multiplex PCR; TCRdb stores in-frame clones only, minus some. The sample lists 95,000 or so clones; over 75% were seen once. Study-wide results and caveats: Among T cells, CD8+ cells averaged more expanded clones than CD4+ cells. Expanded peripheral T cells had an undetermined antigen specificity.

The CDR3 is made up of 16 amino acids. Unmatched junction bases numbered 3, after V lost 3 bases and J lost 0 bases. Germline lookup yields CDR1 SGDLS and CDR2 YYNGEE. The sequence was obtained from an adult with an advanced solid tumor such as melanoma, head and neck, liver or kidney cancer. V usage is TRBV9 and J usage is TRBJ2-3, with TRBD2 matching 11 bases. This material consisted of CD4+ or CD8+ T cells sorted from blood, taken in a trial of the OX40 agonist ivuxolimab. CDR3 sequence reads: CASSEGLAASTDTQYF. The CDR3 DNA reads TGTGCCAGCAGCGAGGGACTAGCGGCTAGCACAGATACGCAGTATTTT.